The text below deals with one T cell receptor beta chain. Its specificity is not known. The data derive from a study of T cell responses to AZD1222 COVID-19 vaccine. Study-wide points: Only six people who got AZD1222 tested seropositive at baseline. With two AZD1222 doses given, Spike-specific TCR breadth and depth both rose. Across spike, vaccine-associated CD4 TCRs were found, dominant at 160-218 and 743-854.

From germline, CDR1 is LNHDA and CDR2 SQIVND (reference sequence). After removal of 5 bases from V and 1 base from J, the junction contained 3 bases not matched to a gene. This CDR3 has 15 residues. TCRdb's copy holds only in-frame clones and misses some; the assay was immunoSEQ multiplex PCR. The table includes about 150,000 clones, approximately 90% detected once. The material was peripheral blood, obtained on day 0 of AZD1222 vaccination. The V call is TRBV19, the J call TRBJ2-7, with 12 bases fitting TRBD2. The sequence was obtained from an adult in good health. CDR3 protein: CASSLAGGGSYEQYF. The DNA for the CDR3 is TGTGCCAGTAGTCTAGCGGGAGGGGGATCCTACGAGCAGTACTTC.